This T cell receptor (delta chain) emerged from a study of gamma-delta chains in newborns, infants, children. Study summary: Innate gammadelta T cells reportedly expand polyclonally right after birth, driven by microbial exposure, per the title.

The CDR3 extends over 14 amino acids. Trimming took 0 bases from V and 5 from J, leaving 16 bases between them. Germline V gene sequence: CDR1 TVYSNPD, CDR2 GDNSRS (reference sequence). TCRdb reprocessed the reads through CATT. The sample carries roughly 4,000 delta-chain clones, around 43% recorded once. The chain uses TRDV3 and TRDJ1; no clear D gene. This TCR came from a child who was a newborn, infant or young child, either healthy, febrile or measles-vaccinated (not recorded which). The sample here was blood, taken at week 6. As DNA, the CDR3 is TGTGCCTTTAGCACGGGGTTCCACGGGGATAAACTCATCTTT. Its translation is CAFSTGFHGDKLIF.